The source of this T cell receptor (beta chain) is a study of early T cells in non-severe SARS-CoV-2 infection. This clonotype was seen repeatedly, ten times or more. Its antigen remains unknown. Germline V gene lookup returns CDR1 SGHVS and CDR2 FNYEAQ. Trimming pared 0 bases from V and 4 bases from J, leaving 1 base between. The CDR3 totals 12 residues. From the 5' RACE reads, TCRdb called clonotypes with MiXCR, one entry per CDR3 protein. The table has roughly 43,000 distinct CDR3 sequences, roughly 5.4% seen once; the top ten hold about 5.4%. Points from the study as a whole: Matches to VDJdb favored anti-spike CD8 responses and missed private and CD4 specificities.

The sample was whole blood, taken at baseline. This receptor was taken from an adult who was a healthcare worker with PCR-confirmed SARS-CoV-2 infection or an uninfected control (not recorded which). The chain employs TRBV7-6 and TRBJ1-3, with no clear D. The CDR3 nucleotides read TGTGCCAGCAGCTTAGCCGGAAACACCATATATTTT. Translation: CASSLAGNTIYF.